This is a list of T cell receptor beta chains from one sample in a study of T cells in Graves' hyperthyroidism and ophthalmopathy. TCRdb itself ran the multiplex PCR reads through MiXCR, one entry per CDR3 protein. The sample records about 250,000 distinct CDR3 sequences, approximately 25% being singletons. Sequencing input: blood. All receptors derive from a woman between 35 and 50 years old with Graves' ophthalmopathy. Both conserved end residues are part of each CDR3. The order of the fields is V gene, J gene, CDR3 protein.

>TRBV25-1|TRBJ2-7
CASSATRVVPNEQYF
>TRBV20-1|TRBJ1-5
CSARDGWVGSPQHF
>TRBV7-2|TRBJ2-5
CASSSPGWLETQYF
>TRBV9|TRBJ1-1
CASSVGSPSTEAFF
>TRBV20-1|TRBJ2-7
CSARDSLGGSHEQYF
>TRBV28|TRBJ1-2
CASSFGGDYGYTF
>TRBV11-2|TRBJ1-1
CASSLGTGGGWTEAFF
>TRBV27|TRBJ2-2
CASSLFMRRGRGNTGELFF
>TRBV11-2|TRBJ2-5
CASSPYPSGGAKETQYF
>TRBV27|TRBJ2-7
CASSFRLTYEQYF
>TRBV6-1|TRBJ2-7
CASMVGGVGEQYF
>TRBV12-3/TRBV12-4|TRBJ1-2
CASTRGNVYGYTF
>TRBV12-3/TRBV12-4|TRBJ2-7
CASSLDRTGSYEQYF
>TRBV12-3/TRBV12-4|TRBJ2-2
CASSLAGEGIGELFF
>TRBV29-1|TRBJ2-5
CSVDKSDRGSQETQYF
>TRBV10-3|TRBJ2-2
CATRGAGAFAGELFF
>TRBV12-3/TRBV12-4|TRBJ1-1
CASGISGAEAFF
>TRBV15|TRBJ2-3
CATEARLAGLGPDTQYF
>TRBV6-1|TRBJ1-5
CASSERAGAQHF
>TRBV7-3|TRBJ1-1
CASSLSRTGTEAFF
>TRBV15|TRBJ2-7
CATSTVDRSSYEQYF
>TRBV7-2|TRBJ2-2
CASSSRTSEPGELFF
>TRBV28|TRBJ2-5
CASSFPSLAQYF
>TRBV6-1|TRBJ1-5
CASRGTGRNQPQHF
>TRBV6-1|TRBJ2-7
CASKGTSSYEQYF
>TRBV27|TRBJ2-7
CASSLTGASTSYEQYF
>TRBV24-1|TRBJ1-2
CATSDSRTFANYGYTF
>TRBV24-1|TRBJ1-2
CATSDPSSYGYTF
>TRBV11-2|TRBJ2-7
CASSSSGTSGRAYEQYF
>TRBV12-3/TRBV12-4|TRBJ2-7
CASSPQVDSYEQYF
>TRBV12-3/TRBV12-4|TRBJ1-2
CASSFSRTAYTF
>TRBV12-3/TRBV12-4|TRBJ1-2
CASNPGGQPNYGYTF
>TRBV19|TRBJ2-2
CASSKNSGSGTGELFF
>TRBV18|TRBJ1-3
CASSPARLAGNTIYF
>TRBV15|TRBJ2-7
CATSRDPGGQGHYEQYF
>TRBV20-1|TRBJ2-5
CSARETDRGYSPQETQYF
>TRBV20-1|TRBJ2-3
CSASGTRFTDTQYF
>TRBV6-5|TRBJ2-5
CASSWTGDSETQYF
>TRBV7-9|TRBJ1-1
CASSRRGETEAFF
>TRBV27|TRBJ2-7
CASSLYGLGLALGEQYF